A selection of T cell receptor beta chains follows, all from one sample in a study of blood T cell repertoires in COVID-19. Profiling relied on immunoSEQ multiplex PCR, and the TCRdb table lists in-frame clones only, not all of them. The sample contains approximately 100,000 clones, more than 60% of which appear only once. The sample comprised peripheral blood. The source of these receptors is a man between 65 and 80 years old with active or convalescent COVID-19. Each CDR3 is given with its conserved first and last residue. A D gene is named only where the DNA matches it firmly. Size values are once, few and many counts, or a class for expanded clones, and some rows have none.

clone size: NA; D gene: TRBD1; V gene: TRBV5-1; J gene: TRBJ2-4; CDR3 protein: CASSLETGTKNIQYF; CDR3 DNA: TGCGCCAGCAGCTTAGAGACAGGGACCAAAAACATTCAGTACTTC
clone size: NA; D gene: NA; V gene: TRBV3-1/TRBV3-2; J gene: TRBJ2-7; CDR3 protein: CASSTHYPTYEQYF; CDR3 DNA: TGTGCCAGCAGCACACACTATCCAACCTACGAGCAGTACTTC
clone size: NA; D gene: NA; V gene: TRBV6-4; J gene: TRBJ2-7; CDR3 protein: CASSERVIYEQYF; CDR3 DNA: TGTGCCAGCAGTGAGCGGGTAATCTACGAGCAGTACTTC
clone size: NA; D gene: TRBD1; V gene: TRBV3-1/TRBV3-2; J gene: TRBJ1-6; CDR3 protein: CASSPFSGQGAGNSPLHF; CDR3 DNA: TGTGCCAGCAGCCCATTTTCGGGACAGGGGGCCGGTAATTCACCCCTCCACTTT
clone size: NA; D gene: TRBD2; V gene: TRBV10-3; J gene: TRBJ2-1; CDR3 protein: CAISGPSGTSGTDLSSYNEQFF; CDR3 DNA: TGTGCCATCAGTGGTCCGTCCGGGACTAGCGGGACCGACCTGAGCTCCTACAATGAGCAGTTCTTC
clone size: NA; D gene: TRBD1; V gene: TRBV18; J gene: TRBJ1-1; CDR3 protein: CASSRALGGLNTEAFF; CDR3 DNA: TGTGCCAGCTCACGAGCTTTAGGGGGCTTGAACACTGAAGCTTTCTTT
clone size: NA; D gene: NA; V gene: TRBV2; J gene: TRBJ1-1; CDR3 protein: CASRNREGNTEAFF; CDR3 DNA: TGTGCCAGCAGGAACAGGGAAGGGAACACTGAAGCTTTCTTT
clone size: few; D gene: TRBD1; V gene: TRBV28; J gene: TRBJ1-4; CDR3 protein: CASSLGTGRWTNEKLFF; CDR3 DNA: TGTGCCAGCAGTTTGGGGACAGGGAGGTGGACTAATGAAAAACTGTTTTTT
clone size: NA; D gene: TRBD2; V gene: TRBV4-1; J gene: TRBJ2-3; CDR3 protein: CASRPTSARTDTQYF; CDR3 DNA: TGCGCCAGCAGACCGACTAGCGCCCGCACAGATACGCAGTATTTT
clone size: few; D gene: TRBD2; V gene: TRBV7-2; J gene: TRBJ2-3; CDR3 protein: CASSESSGGFSDTQYF; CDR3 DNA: TGTGCCAGCAGCGAATCTAGCGGAGGATTCTCGGATACGCAGTATTTT
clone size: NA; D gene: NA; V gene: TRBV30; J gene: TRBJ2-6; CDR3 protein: CAWRRVGANVLTF; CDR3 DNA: TGTGCCTGGAGGCGGGTTGGGGCCAACGTCCTGACTTTC
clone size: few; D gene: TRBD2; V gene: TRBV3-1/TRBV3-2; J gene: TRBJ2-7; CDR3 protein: CASTKSSGHGNEQYF; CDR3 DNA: TGTGCCAGCACGAAATCTAGCGGCCATGGGAACGAGCAGTACTTC
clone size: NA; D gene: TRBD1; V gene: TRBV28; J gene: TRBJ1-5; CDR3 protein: CASSPSTGGAGQPQHF; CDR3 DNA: TGTGCCAGCAGTCCATCCACAGGGGGCGCGGGACAGCCCCAGCATTTT
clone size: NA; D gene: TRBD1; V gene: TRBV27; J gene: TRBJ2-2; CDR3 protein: CASRPGQGFGELFF; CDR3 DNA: TGTGCCAGCAGGCCCGGACAGGGATTCGGGGAGCTGTTTTTT
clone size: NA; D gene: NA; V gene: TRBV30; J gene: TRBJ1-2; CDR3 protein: CAWDPSWSYGYTF; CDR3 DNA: TGTGCCTGGGACCCTTCTTGGAGCTATGGCTACACCTTC
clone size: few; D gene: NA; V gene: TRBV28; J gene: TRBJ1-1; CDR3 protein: CASSFAAGRPQMAFF; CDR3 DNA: TGTGCCAGCAGTTTCGCGGCAGGGAGGCCCCAAATGGCTTTCTTT
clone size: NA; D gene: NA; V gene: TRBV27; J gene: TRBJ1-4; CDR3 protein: CASKSANEKLFF; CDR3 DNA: TGTGCCAGCAAGAGCGCCAATGAAAAACTGTTTTTT
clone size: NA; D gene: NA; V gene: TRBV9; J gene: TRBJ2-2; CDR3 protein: CASSQYGSSDTGELFF; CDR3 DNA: TGTGCCAGCAGCCAGTATGGGAGTTCGGACACCGGGGAGCTGTTTTTT
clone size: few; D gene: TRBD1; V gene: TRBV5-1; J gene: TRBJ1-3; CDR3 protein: CASSSGGFGNTIYF; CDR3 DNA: TGCGCCAGCAGCTCAGGGGGTTTTGGAAACACCATATATTTT
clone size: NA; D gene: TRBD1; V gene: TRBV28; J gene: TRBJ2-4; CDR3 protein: CASSWYTDRGENIQYF; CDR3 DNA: TGTGCCAGCAGTTGGTATACTGACAGGGGGGAAAACATTCAGTACTTC
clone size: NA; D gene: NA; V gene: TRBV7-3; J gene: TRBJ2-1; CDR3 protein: CASSYDSPNEQFF; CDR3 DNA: TGTGCCAGCAGCTATGACTCCCCCAATGAGCAGTTCTTC
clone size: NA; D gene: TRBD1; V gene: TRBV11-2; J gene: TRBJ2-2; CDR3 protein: CASSLGTGVTGELFF; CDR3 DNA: TGTGCCAGCAGCTTGGGGACAGGGGTCACCGGGGAGCTGTTTTTT
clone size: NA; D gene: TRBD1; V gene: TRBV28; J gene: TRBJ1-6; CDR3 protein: CASSSGTARNSPLHF; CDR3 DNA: TGTGCCAGCAGTTCCGGGACAGCCAGAAATTCACCCCTCCACTTT
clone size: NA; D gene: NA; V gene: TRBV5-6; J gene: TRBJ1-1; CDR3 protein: CASRDTKGRDTEAFF; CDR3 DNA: TGTGCCAGCAGGGATACCAAAGGCAGGGACACTGAAGCTTTCTTT
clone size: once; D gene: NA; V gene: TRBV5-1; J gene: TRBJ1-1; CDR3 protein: CASSSTGNGNTEAFF; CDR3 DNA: TGCGCCAGCAGCTCTACAGGGAATGGGAACACTGAAGCTTTCTTT
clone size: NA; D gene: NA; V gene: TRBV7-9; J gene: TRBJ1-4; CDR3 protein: CASSLAPGGTNEKLFF; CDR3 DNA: TGTGCCAGCAGCTTAGCGCCGGGGGGAACTAATGAAAAACTGTTTTTT
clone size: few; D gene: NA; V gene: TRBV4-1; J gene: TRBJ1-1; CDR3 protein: CASSPKNGPGINTEAFF; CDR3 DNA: TGCGCCAGCAGTCCCAAGAACGGACCAGGGATCAACACTGAAGCTTTCTTT
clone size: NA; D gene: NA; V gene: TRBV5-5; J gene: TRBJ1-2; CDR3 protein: CASSLVPGKDGYTF; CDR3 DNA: TGTGCCAGCAGCTTGGTTCCAGGGAAGGATGGCTACACCTTC
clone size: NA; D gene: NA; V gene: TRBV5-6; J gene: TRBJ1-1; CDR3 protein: CASSLNGRGYTEAFF; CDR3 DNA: TGTGCCAGCAGCTTGAACGGTAGGGGATACACTGAAGCTTTCTTT
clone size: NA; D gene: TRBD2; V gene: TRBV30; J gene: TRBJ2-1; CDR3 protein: CAWSVIAGNEQFF; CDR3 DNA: TGTGCCTGGAGTGTTATAGCGGGGAATGAGCAGTTCTTC
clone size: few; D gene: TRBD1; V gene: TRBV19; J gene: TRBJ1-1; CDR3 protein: CASCDRDGRGNTEAFF; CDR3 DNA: TGTGCCAGCTGTGACAGGGACGGTCGGGGGAACACTGAAGCTTTCTTT
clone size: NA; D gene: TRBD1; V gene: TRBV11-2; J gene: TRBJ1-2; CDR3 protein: CASSLDGRQGDYYGYTF; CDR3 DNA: TGTGCCAGCAGCTTAGATGGTCGACAGGGAGACTACTATGGCTACACCTTC
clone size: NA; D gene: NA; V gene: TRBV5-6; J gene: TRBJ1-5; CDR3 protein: CASSNLLQGANQPQHF; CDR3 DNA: TGTGCCAGCAGCAACTTGCTGCAGGGCGCTAATCAGCCCCAGCATTTT
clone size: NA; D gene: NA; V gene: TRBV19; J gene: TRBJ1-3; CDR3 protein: CASSIRTAGNTIYF; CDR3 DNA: TGTGCCAGTAGTATACGTACAGCTGGAAACACCATATATTTT
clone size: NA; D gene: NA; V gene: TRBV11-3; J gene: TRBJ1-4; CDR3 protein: CASRRGAGPNEKLFF; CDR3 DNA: TGTGCCAGCAGGCGCGGGGCCGGCCCTAATGAAAAACTGTTTTTT
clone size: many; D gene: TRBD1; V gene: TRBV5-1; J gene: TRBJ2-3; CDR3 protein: CASSRQGRSDTQYF; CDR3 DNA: TGCGCCAGCAGTCGACAGGGGAGGTCAGATACGCAGTATTTT
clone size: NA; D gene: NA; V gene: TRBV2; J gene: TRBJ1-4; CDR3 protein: CASRERGFGEKLFF; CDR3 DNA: TGTGCCAGCAGAGAAAGGGGGTTCGGTGAAAAACTGTTTTTT
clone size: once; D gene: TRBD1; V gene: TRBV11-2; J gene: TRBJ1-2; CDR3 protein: CASSLTGQNYGYTF; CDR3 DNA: TGTGCCAGCAGCTTAACGGGACAGAACTATGGCTACACCTTC
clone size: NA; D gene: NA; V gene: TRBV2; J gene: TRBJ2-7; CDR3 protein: CASSQGTYEQYF; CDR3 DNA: TGTGCCAGCAGCCAGGGAACCTACGAGCAGTACTTC
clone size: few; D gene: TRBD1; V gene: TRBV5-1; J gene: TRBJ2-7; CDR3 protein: CASTWTGPYEQYF; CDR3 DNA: TGCGCCAGTACATGGACAGGTCCCTACGAGCAGTACTTC
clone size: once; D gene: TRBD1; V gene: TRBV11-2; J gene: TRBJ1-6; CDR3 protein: CASSFPDRDNSPLHF; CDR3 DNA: TGTGCCAGCAGCTTCCCGGACAGGGATAATTCACCCCTCCACTTT
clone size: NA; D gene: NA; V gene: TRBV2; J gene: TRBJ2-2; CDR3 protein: CASKQGENTGELFF; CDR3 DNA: TGTGCCAGCAAGCAGGGCGAAAACACCGGGGAGCTGTTTTTT
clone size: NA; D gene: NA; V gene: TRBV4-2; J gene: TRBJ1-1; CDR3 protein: CASSQEEGVENTEAFF; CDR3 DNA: TGTGCCAGCAGCCAAGAGGAAGGGGTAGAGAACACTGAAGCTTTCTTT
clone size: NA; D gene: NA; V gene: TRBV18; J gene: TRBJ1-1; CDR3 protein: CASSPPNRLNTEAFF; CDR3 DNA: TGTGCCAGCTCACCACCGAACAGGTTGAACACTGAAGCTTTCTTT
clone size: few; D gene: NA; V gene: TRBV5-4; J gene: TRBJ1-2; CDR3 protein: CASSPSRGTGYGYTF; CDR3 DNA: TGTGCCAGCAGCCCTAGTCGGGGAACGGGCTATGGCTACACCTTC
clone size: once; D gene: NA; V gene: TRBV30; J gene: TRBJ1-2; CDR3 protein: CAWTGSSNYGYTF; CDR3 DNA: TGTGCCTGGACAGGCAGCAGTAACTATGGCTACACCTTC
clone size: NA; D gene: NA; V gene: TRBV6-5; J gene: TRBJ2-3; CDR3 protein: CASSQQGRTTDTQYF; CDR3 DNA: TGTGCCAGCAGTCAACAGGGAAGGACCACAGATACGCAGTATTTT
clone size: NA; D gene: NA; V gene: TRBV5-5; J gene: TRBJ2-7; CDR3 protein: CASSSAFGGVEQYF; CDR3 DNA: TGTGCCAGCAGCTCGGCCTTCGGCGGGGTCGAGCAGTACTTC
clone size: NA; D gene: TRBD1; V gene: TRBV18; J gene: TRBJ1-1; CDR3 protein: CASSPGTGGHTEAFF; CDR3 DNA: TGTGCCAGCTCACCAGGGACAGGTGGGCACACTGAAGCTTTCTTT
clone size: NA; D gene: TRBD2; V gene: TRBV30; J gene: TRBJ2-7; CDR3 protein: CAWRSRGRATSSYEQYF; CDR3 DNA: TGTGCCTGGAGATCGCGCGGGAGGGCGACGAGCTCCTACGAGCAGTACTTC
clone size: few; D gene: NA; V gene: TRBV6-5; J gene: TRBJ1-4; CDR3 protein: CASSPLGVDEKLFF; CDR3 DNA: TGTGCCAGCAGTCCCCTGGGCGTTGATGAAAAACTGTTTTTT
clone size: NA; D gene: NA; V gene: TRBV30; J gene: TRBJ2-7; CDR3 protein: CAWSRGGIAYEQYF; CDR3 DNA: TGTGCCTGGAGTAGGGGGGGCATCGCCTACGAGCAGTACTTC
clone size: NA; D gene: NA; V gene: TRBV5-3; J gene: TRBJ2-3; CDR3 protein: CARSLGTCTDTQYF; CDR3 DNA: TGTGCCAGAAGCTTAGGGACTTGCACAGATACGCAGTATTTT
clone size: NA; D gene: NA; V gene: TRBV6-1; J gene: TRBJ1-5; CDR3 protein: CASSERQVQPQHF; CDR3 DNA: TGTGCCAGCAGTGAACGACAGGTCCAGCCCCAGCATTTT
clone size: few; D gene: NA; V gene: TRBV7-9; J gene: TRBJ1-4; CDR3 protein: CASSAGVSKKLFF; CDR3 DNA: TGTGCCAGCAGCGCCGGAGTATCCAAAAAACTGTTTTTT